This entry concerns a single TCR beta chain. What it binds is not known. Libraries were prepared by immunoSEQ multiplex PCR; TCRdb keeps only in-frame clonotypes and omits some of them. Of hundreds of thousands of clones in the sample, 80% to 90% are singletons; the top ten hold roughly 2%. The donors belonged to the approximately 120-subject validation cohort, separate from the roughly 670-subject first cohort. These data belong to a study of cytomegalovirus exposure and HLA in healthy donors. Overall study findings and caveats: A few CMV-associated chains proved CMV antigen-specific in vitro. Researchers catalogued over 150 TCR beta chains as cytomegalovirus-associated. It was found in a later analysis that first-cohort TCR clusters tended to co-occur in the 95 to 150 validation repertoires.

Germline CDR1 SGHNT, CDR2 YYREEE (reference sequence). The CDR3 extends over 15 amino acids. V was clipped by 2 bases and J by 4 bases, with 13 bases between them. The rearrangement links TRBV5-4 to TRBJ2-1; D remains ambiguous. The sequence was collected from a woman under 30 in good health and CMV-seropositive. Material for sequencing was PBMCs. CDR3 amino acids: CASSLGAPGYNEQFF. In DNA form, the CDR3 reads TGTGCCAGCAGCTTAGGAGCGCCTGGGTACAATGAGCAGTTCTTC.